These T cell receptor beta chains were read from a single sample in a study of cytomegalovirus exposure and HLA in healthy donors. Some clones are missing from TCRdb's copy, which holds only in-frame ones; the method was immunoSEQ multiplex PCR. The table includes approximately 100,000 clones, around 60% detected once. The sequenced material came from PBMCs. All receptors come from a human donor in good health. CDR3s include the opening cysteine and the closing phenylalanine or tryptophan.

cdr3_aa: CASSLAAGEETQYF
j_call: TRBJ2-5
cdr3_length: 14
v_call: TRBV5-1

cdr3_aa: CSVEQGIPSGANVLTF
j_call: TRBJ2-6
cdr3_length: 16
v_call: TRBV29-1

cdr3_aa: CASSLGRQSYEQYF
j_call: TRBJ2-7
cdr3_length: 14
v_call: TRBV7-6

cdr3_aa: CASSIPGGRTGELFF
j_call: TRBJ2-2
cdr3_length: 15
v_call: TRBV19

cdr3_aa: CASSYSWTSGTREQYF
j_call: TRBJ2-7
cdr3_length: 16
v_call: TRBV7-2

cdr3_aa: CASSWGRANTEAFF
j_call: TRBJ1-1
cdr3_length: 14
v_call: TRBV7-9

cdr3_aa: CASSSSHPDGGYSQETQYF
j_call: TRBJ2-5
cdr3_length: 19
v_call: TRBV7-9

cdr3_aa: CSVHQGNMDTEAFF
j_call: TRBJ1-1
cdr3_length: 14
v_call: TRBV29-1

cdr3_aa: CAWSANSIMDTQYF
j_call: TRBJ2-3
cdr3_length: 14
v_call: TRBV30

cdr3_aa: CASSLDASTNEKLFF
j_call: TRBJ1-4
cdr3_length: 15
v_call: TRBV5-1

cdr3_aa: CASSPQGRDQPQHF
j_call: TRBJ1-5
cdr3_length: 14
v_call: TRBV5-1

cdr3_aa: CASSQDARGYNEKLFF
j_call: TRBJ1-4
cdr3_length: 16
v_call: TRBV4-3

cdr3_aa: CASSQDPLTGADEQYF
j_call: TRBJ2-7
cdr3_length: 16
v_call: TRBV4-1

cdr3_aa: CASSLGGTMNTEAFF
j_call: TRBJ1-1
cdr3_length: 15
v_call: TRBV7-9

cdr3_aa: CAWSVGGGVGYTF
j_call: TRBJ1-2
cdr3_length: 13
v_call: TRBV30

cdr3_aa: CASSRTGDLEAFF
j_call: TRBJ1-1
cdr3_length: 13
v_call: TRBV9

cdr3_aa: CAIRARGQQIYGYTF
j_call: TRBJ1-2
cdr3_length: 15
v_call: TRBV10-3

cdr3_aa: CASSEAGRGDTQYF
j_call: TRBJ2-3
cdr3_length: 14
v_call: TRBV7-6

cdr3_aa: CASSLAPRNSPLHF
j_call: TRBJ1-6
cdr3_length: 14
v_call: TRBV7-2

cdr3_aa: CASSFRGISEAFF
j_call: TRBJ1-1
cdr3_length: 13
v_call: TRBV11-2

cdr3_aa: CASSPVTSAETQYF
j_call: TRBJ2-5
cdr3_length: 14
v_call: TRBV5-1

cdr3_aa: CASSLISPGADTQYF
j_call: TRBJ2-3
cdr3_length: 15
v_call: TRBV11-2

cdr3_aa: CASSQAYYGYTF
j_call: TRBJ1-2
cdr3_length: 12
v_call: TRBV11-3

cdr3_aa: CASSWRGTGNYEQYF
j_call: TRBJ2-7
cdr3_length: 15
v_call: TRBV11-3

cdr3_aa: CASREGTGNYGYTF
j_call: TRBJ1-2
cdr3_length: 14
v_call: TRBV6-1

cdr3_aa: CASSLNRTEGYTF
j_call: TRBJ1-2
cdr3_length: 13
v_call: TRBV5-5

cdr3_aa: CASSLTSGGTDTQYF
j_call: TRBJ2-3
cdr3_length: 15
v_call: TRBV4-2

cdr3_aa: CATRPGGFREKLFF
j_call: TRBJ1-4
cdr3_length: 14
v_call: TRBV15

cdr3_aa: CASSLDFSSYEQYF
j_call: TRBJ2-7
cdr3_length: 14
v_call: TRBV7-2

cdr3_aa: CASSQEIPRSGGATYISYEQYF
j_call: TRBJ2-7
cdr3_length: 22
v_call: TRBV4-3

cdr3_aa: CASISGVMNTEAFF
j_call: TRBJ1-1
cdr3_length: 14
v_call: TRBV19

cdr3_aa: CASRDGQGEAFF
j_call: TRBJ1-1
cdr3_length: 12
v_call: TRBV9

cdr3_aa: CASSRDRVQETQYF
j_call: TRBJ2-5
cdr3_length: 14
v_call: TRBV5-1

cdr3_aa: CASSERQNNSPLHF
j_call: TRBJ1-6
cdr3_length: 14
v_call: TRBV6-1

cdr3_aa: CASSPGLAGEDTQYF
j_call: TRBJ2-3
cdr3_length: 15
v_call: TRBV5-4

cdr3_aa: CASSPLQGLAGGLEQFF
j_call: TRBJ2-1
cdr3_length: 17
v_call: TRBV18

cdr3_aa: CASSLQGSAKNIQYF
j_call: TRBJ2-4
cdr3_length: 15
v_call: TRBV7-3

cdr3_aa: CASSQDRDSDVYEQYF
j_call: TRBJ2-7
cdr3_length: 16
v_call: TRBV4-3

cdr3_aa: CASSRVTGGGNEQFF
j_call: TRBJ2-1
cdr3_length: 15
v_call: TRBV11-1

cdr3_aa: CASSAGQGGTEAFF
j_call: TRBJ1-1
cdr3_length: 14
v_call: TRBV5-1

cdr3_aa: CASSRRQGTEETQYF
j_call: TRBJ2-5
cdr3_length: 15
v_call: TRBV18

cdr3_aa: CASSLMAASYEQYF
j_call: TRBJ2-7
cdr3_length: 14
v_call: TRBV7-2

cdr3_aa: CASSQDRNTEAFF
j_call: TRBJ1-1
cdr3_length: 13
v_call: TRBV7-3

cdr3_aa: CAISEGLEAYTQYF
j_call: TRBJ2-3
cdr3_length: 14
v_call: TRBV10-3

cdr3_aa: CASSQPTGGESYEQYF
j_call: TRBJ2-7
cdr3_length: 16
v_call: TRBV4-1

cdr3_aa: CASSPPGLSGYTF
j_call: TRBJ1-2
cdr3_length: 13
v_call: TRBV19

cdr3_aa: CASSFSRSGEQYF
j_call: TRBJ2-7
cdr3_length: 13
v_call: TRBV7-2

cdr3_aa: CASRLAGSLSTDTQYF
j_call: TRBJ2-3
cdr3_length: 16
v_call: TRBV2